This T cell receptor beta chain is drawn from a study of beta chain features in type 1 diabetes. Study summary: Patients did not differ from healthy donors in age, gender or cell yield. Broader study findings: Overrepresentation of cells with high TCR expression could result from cDNA sequencing. Lower insertion and higher deletion counts appeared at VDJ junctions in type 1 diabetes patients.

TCRB transcripts that were expressed got sequenced, as all of the isolated RNA had been reverse transcribed. Sequencing used immunoSEQ multiplex PCR; TCRdb keeps in-frame clones, though not all of them. The table lists hundreds of thousands of clones, 15% to 18% of them singletons. The CDR3 is made up of 14 amino acids. Trimming took off 7 bases at V and 6 bases at J, with 21 bases between the two ends. CDR1 is SQVTM, CDR2 ANQGSEA, per germline. On this clone: No antigen is known for it.

Sequenced: naive CD4+ T cells from blood. The receptor comes from a man aged 18 to 29 in good health. J is TRBJ1-2 and V is TRBV29-1; no definite D call. CDR3 DNA: TGCAGCGCTCAGGTTTCCACCGGTCGCAATGGCTACACCTTC. It specifies CSAQVSTGRNGYTF.